A single sample gave rise to the 23 T cell receptor beta chains below, sequenced in a study of cytomegalovirus exposure and HLA in healthy donors. Using immunoSEQ multiplex PCR, the repertoire was profiled, and TCRdb retains in-frame clones only, with some absent. The sample contains approximately 130,000 clones, about 90% of which appear only once. The sequenced sample was PBMCs. The receptors originated from a woman between 18 and 30 years old in good health and CMV-seronegative.

This chain uses TRBV7-2 with TRBJ2-1; D may be TRBD2 (6 bases). Per germline, CDR1 SGHTA and CDR2 FQGNSA. The V gene lost 1 base and the J gene lost 9 bases, with 19 bases spanning the gap. This CDR3 contains 16 residues. CDR3 in amino acids: CASSLEGRGGPGEQFF. DNA for the CDR3: TGTGCCAGCAGCTTAGAAGGGCGGGGCGGGCCTGGTGAGCAGTTCTTC. The complete variable domain, with remaining parts taken from reference TRBV7-2 and TRBJ2-1, reads GAGVSQSPSNKVTEKGKDVELRCDPISGHTALYWYRQSLGQGLEFLIYFQGNSAPDKSGLPSDRFSAERTGGSVSTLTIQRTQQEDSAVYLCASSLEGRGGPGEQFFGPGTRLTVL.

The chain links TRBV5-4 to TRBJ2-7; TRBD1 aligns across 8 bases. The CDR3 spans 17 residues. CDR1 and CDR2 (germline): SGHNT, YYREEE (reference sequence). J was trimmed by 0 bases and V by 0 bases; bases with no gene match: 8. CDR3 amino acids: CASSLGRDRTFSYEQYF. The CDR3 bases are TGTGCCAGCAGCTTGGGCAGGGACAGGACCTTCTCCTACGAGCAGTACTTC.

The CDR3 region is CASSSRDRANYGYTF. In DNA, the CDR3 is TGTGCCAGCAGCTCGAGGGACAGGGCAAACTATGGCTACACCTTC. This chain joins TRBV11-2 and TRBJ1-2; 9 nucleotides match TRBD1. The V and J ends lost 4 bases and 2 bases, in that order; junction bases with no gene match: 5. Germline loops: CDR1 SGHAT, CDR2 FQNNGV. The CDR3 sequence is 15 residues long.

The rearrangement links TRBV18 to TRBJ2-7; TRBD2 is a possible D gene (6 bases). Germline V lookup: CDR1 KGHSH, CDR2 LQKENI. The length of the CDR3 is 15 residues. V shed 4 bases and J shed 2 bases, with 15 bases lying between them. CDR3 residues: CASSRGTQPPYEQYF. The CDR3 coding sequence is TGTGCCAGCTCACGAGGGACTCAACCGCCCTACGAGCAGTACTTC.

This clone was found once. The chain carries TRBV27 and TRBJ2-7; D call uncertain. This CDR3 is 16 amino acids long. V lost 0 bases to trimming and J lost 3 bases, with 15 bases between them. The germline V gene has CDR1 MNHEY and CDR2 SMNVEV (reference sequence). This CDR3 reads CASSLSHIASRYEQYF. DNA of the CDR3: TGTGCCAGCAGTTTATCCCACATCGCTTCCCGCTACGAGCAGTACTTC.

J is TRBJ1-5 and V is TRBV7-8; possible D gene TRBD1, 6 bases. CDR1 SGHVS and CDR2 FQNEAQ come from the germline V gene. The CDR3 has 19 amino acids. Between the trimmed V and J ends, which lost 2 bases and 3 bases, there was a span of 23 bases. For the CDR3, the DNA is TGTGCCAGCAGCTTAAACGGACGGGCCGACCAGGGGCTCAATCAGCCCCAGCATTTT. It codes for CASSLNGRADQGLNQPQHF.

The chain employs TRBV13 and TRBJ1-2; the match to TRBD1 covers 10 bases. This CDR3 spans 14 amino acids. Trimming at V came to 3 bases and at J to 8 bases, leaving 6 bases not matched to a gene. CDR1 is PRHDT, CDR2 FYEKMQ, per germline (reference sequence). The CDR3 bases are TGTGCCAGCAGCTTGCTGGGGACAGGGGACGGCTACACCTTC. It yields the protein CASSLLGTGDGYTF.

This chain links TRBV28 with TRBJ1-1, with 7 bases that match TRBD1. The CDR3 contains 15 residues. J gave up 1 base and V 5 bases, and 7 bases lay outside the gene matches. Germline V gene data show CDR1 as MDHEN and CDR2 as SYDVKM. As DNA, the CDR3 is TGTGCCAGCAGTCCCACAGGGGTACCGAACACTGAAGCTTTCTTT. Its translation is CASSPTGVPNTEAFF.

CDR3 protein: CASSYPGTSGNNEQFF. The CDR3 nucleotides are TGTGCCAGCAGCTATCCCGGGACTAGCGGGAACAATGAGCAGTTCTTC. J is TRBJ2-1 and V is TRBV13; 13 nucleotides line up with TRBD2. Germline V CDR1 and CDR2: PRHDT, FYEKMQ (reference sequence). The CDR3 extends over 16 amino acids. The V gene end was trimmed by 4 bases and the J gene end by 5 bases; junction bases not matched to a gene: 5.

The chain is built from TRBV9 and TRBJ1-2; maybe TRBD1 (6 bases). This CDR3 comprises 15 residues. Deletions cut 3 bases from V and 2 bases from J, with 14 bases between. CDR1 SGDLS and CDR2 YYNGEE come from the germline V gene. In DNA, the CDR3 is TGTGCCAGCAGCGGCGGGGGCCAGGGCAACTATGGCTACACCTTC. Its protein is CASSGGGQGNYGYTF.

Many counts were recorded for this clone. This chain joins TRBV11-3 and TRBJ2-1; 10 bases fit TRBD2. The CDR3 spans 16 residues. Trimming at V came to 1 base and at J to 7 bases, leaving 7 bases not matched to a gene. Germline V lookup: CDR1 SGHNT, CDR2 YENEEA. CDR3 DNA sequence: TGTGCCAGCAGCTTAGTGATTAGCGGGAGGTTGAATGAGCAGTTCTTC. Its protein is CASSLVISGRLNEQFF.

J is TRBJ2-1 and V is TRBV4-2; 8 nucleotides match TRBD2. This CDR3 is built from 18 residues. V shed 2 bases and J 4 bases; nucleotides not matched to a gene: 13. Germline V gene lookup returns CDR1 LGHNA and CDR2 YNFKEQ. CDR3 loop: CASSQIFGGSSGYNEQFF. The CDR3, as DNA: TGTGCCAGCAGCCAAATATTTGGGGGGTCTAGCGGGTACAATGAGCAGTTCTTC.

The V and J genes are TRBV6-4 and TRBJ1-2; D is possibly TRBD1 (5 bases). Germline V CDR1 and CDR2: MRHNA, SNTAGT. The V end lost 0 bases, the J end lost 6 bases, and 8 bases lay between the germline ends. This CDR3 has 13 residues. CDR3 DNA: TGTGCCAGCAGTGACTCCCGGGGGGATGGCTACACCTTC. It is translated as CASSDSRGDGYTF.

V and J are TRBV4-1 and TRBJ2-1; D might be TRBD2 (6 bases). The CDR3 has 13 amino acids. The V gene lost 1 base and the J gene lost 9 bases, with 10 bases spanning the gap. The germline CDR1 and CDR2 sequences are MGHRA and YSYEKL. The CDR3 loop is CASSQGWGGEQFF. The CDR3 nucleotides are TGCGCCAGCAGCCAAGGTTGGGGAGGTGAGCAGTTCTTC.

This chain connects TRBV28 to TRBJ2-1; D may be TRBD1 (8 bases). Between the trimmed V and J ends, which lost 6 bases and 4 bases, there was a span of 16 bases. Germline V gene lookup returns CDR1 MDHEN and CDR2 SYDVKM. This CDR3 is 15 amino acids long. The CDR3 is CASSRDRGGYNEQFF. The CDR3, as DNA: TGTGCCAGCAGCCGTGACAGGGGAGGGTACAATGAGCAGTTCTTC.

The chain couples TRBV14 to TRBJ2-3; TRBD1 agrees at 9 bases. Germline V CDR1 and CDR2: SGHDN, FVKESK. The CDR3 is 16 amino acids. J gave up 4 bases and V 4 bases, and 9 bases lay outside the gene matches. CDR3 in DNA: TGTGCCAGCAGCCTCAGACAGGGGGTCATTTCAGATACGCAGTATTTT. Residues: CASSLRQGVISDTQYF. Full variable domain (outside the CDR3, taken from reference TRBV14 and TRBJ2-3): EAGVTQFPSHSVIEKGQTVTLRCDPISGHDNLYWYRRVMGKEIKFLLHFVKESKQDESGMPNNRFLAERTGGTYSTLKVQPAELEDSGVYFCASSLRQGVISDTQYFGPGTRLTVL.

CDR3 nucleotide sequence: TGTGCCAGCAGCCCCCTCCTAGCGAAGGCCTACGAGCAGTACTTC. Translating gives CASSPLLAKAYEQYF. The rearrangement links TRBV7-6 to TRBJ2-7; maybe TRBD2 (6 bases). The CDR3 loop spans 15 amino acids. From germline, CDR1 is SGHVS and CDR2 FNYEAQ. Trimming left V 5 bases short and J 2 bases short, with 16 bases between. Full variable domain (rest looked up from reference TRBV7-6 and TRBJ2-7): GAGVSQSPRYKVTKRGQDVALRCDPISGHVSLYWYRQALGQGPEFLTYFNYEAQQDKSGLPNDRFSAERPEGSISTLTIQRTEQRDSAMYRCASSPLLAKAYEQYFGPGTRLTVT.

This chain connects TRBV9 to TRBJ1-4; D remains ambiguous. Trimming cost V 4 bases and J 1 base, with 11 bases left between them. This CDR3 comprises 15 residues. CDR1 is SGDLS, CDR2 YYNGEE, per germline. The CDR3 spells CASSLEVRTNEKLFF. In DNA form, the CDR3 reads TGTGCCAGCAGCCTTGAGGTCAGAACTAATGAAAAACTGTTTTTT.

The rearrangement links TRBV7-8 to TRBJ2-7, with 12 bases that match TRBD2. The CDR3 covers 15 residues. Germline loops: CDR1 SGHVS, CDR2 FQNEAQ. V lost 2 bases to trimming and J lost 2 bases; unmatched junction nucleotides: 1. CDR3 amino acids: CASSLTSGGTYEQYF. The CDR3 coding sequence is TGTGCCAGCAGCTTAACTAGCGGGGGGACCTACGAGCAGTACTTC.

The chain combines TRBV19 with TRBJ2-1; 11 positions agree with TRBD2. The CDR3 runs to 16 residues. Unmatched junction bases numbered 7, after V lost 5 bases and J lost 4 bases. Per germline, CDR1 LNHDA and CDR2 SQIVND (reference sequence). CDR3 bases: TGTGCCAGTAGTTTAACCGGGACTAGCGGTTACAATGAGCAGTTCTTC. Protein product: CASSLTGTSGYNEQFF.

The J gene is TRBJ2-1, the V gene TRBV29-1, with 7 bases fitting TRBD2. The CDR3 contains 13 residues. V lost 5 bases to trimming and J lost 4 bases; unmatched junction nucleotides: 5. Germline lookup yields CDR1 SQVTM and CDR2 ANQGSEA. The CDR3 nucleotides read TGCAGCGTTCCGTCTAGCGGTTACAATGAGCAGTTCTTC. Its protein is CSVPSSGYNEQFF.

The chain links TRBV5-4 to TRBJ1-2; D is unresolved. The CDR3 is 17 residues long. CDR1 and CDR2 (germline): SGHNT, YYREEE (reference sequence). V lost 0 bases, J lost 1 base, and 16 bases lay in between. DNA of the CDR3: TGTGCCAGCAGCTTGGCTAGAGGGCCGAAAAGTAACTATGGCTACACCTTC. Its translation is CASSLARGPKSNYGYTF. The full variable domain, completed using reference TRBV5-4 and TRBJ1-2, is ETGVTQSPTHLIKTRGQQVTLRCSSQSGHNTVSWYQQALGQGPQFIFQYYREEENGRGNFPPRFSGLQFPNYSSELNVNALELDDSALYLCASSLARGPKSNYGYTFGSGTRLTVV.

This sequence joins TRBV28 and TRBJ1-4; 7 bases are shared with TRBD1. The CDR3 totals 14 residues. Germline-derived CDR1 and CDR2 are MDHEN and SYDVKM. Trimming cost V 2 bases and J 7 bases; bases outside gene matches: 4. CDR3 sequence: CASSLARGVEKLFF. CDR3 coding DNA: TGTGCCAGCAGTTTAGCCAGGGGGGTTGAAAAACTGTTTTTT.